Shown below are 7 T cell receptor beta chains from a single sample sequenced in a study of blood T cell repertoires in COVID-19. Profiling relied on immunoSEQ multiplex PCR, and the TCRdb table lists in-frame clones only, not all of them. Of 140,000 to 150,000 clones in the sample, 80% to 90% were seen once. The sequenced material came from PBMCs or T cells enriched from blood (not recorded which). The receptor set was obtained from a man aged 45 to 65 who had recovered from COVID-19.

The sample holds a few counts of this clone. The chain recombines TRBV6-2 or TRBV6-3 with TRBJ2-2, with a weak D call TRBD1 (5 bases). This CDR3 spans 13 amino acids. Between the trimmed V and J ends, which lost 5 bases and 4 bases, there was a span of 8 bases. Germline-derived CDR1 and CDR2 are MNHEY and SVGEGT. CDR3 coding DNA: TGTGCCAGCAGTCAACAGGCCACCGGGGAGCTGTTTTTT. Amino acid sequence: CASSQQATGELFF.

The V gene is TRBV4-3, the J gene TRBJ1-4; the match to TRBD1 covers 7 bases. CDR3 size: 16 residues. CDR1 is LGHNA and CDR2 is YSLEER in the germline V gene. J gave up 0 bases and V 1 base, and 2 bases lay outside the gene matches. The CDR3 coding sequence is TGCGCCAGCAGCCAAGTAACAGGGGCAACTAATGAAAAACTGTTTTTT. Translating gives CASSQVTGATNEKLFF.

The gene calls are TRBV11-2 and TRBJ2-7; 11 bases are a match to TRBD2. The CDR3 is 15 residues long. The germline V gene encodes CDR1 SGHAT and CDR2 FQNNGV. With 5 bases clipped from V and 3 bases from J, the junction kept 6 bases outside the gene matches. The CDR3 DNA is TGTGCCAGCAGCGCACTAGCGGGAGAGATCTACGAGCAGTACTTC. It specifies CASSALAGEIYEQYF.

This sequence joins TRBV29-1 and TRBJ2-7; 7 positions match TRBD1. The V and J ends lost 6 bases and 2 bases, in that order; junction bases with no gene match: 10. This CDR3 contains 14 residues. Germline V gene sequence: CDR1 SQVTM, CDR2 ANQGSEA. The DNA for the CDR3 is TGCAGCGTCTCGGGACAGATCTTTACCTACGAGCAGTACGTC. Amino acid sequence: CSVSGQIFTYEQYV.

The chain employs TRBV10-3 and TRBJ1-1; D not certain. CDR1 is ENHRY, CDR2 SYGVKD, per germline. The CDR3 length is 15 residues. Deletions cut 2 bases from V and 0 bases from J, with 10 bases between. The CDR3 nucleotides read TGTGCCATCAGTGAGGACGCGGGTATGAACACTGAAGCTTTCTTT. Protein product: CAISEDAGMNTEAFF.

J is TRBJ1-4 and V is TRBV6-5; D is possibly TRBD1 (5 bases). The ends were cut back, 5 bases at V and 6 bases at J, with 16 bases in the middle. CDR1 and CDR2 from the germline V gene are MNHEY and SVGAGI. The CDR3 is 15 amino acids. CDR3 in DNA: TGTGCCAGCAGTACACTTCAGGGTTGGGATGAAAAACTGTTTTTT. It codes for CASSTLQGWDEKLFF.

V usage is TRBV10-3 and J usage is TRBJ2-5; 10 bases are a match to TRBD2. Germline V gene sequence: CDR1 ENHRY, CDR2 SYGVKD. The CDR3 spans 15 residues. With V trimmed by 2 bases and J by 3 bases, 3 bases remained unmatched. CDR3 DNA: TGTGCCATCAGTGAGGATCTAGCGGGGGAAGAGACCCAGTACTTC. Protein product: CAISEDLAGEETQYF.